These 9 T cell receptor beta chains originate from one sample sequenced in a study of cytomegalovirus exposure and HLA in healthy donors. Vbeta (60) and Jbeta (13) primers were used in the PCR. Repertoires were generated with immunoSEQ multiplex PCR, while TCRdb's copy carries only in-frame clones and drops some. The table shows 100,000 to 150,000 clones, with roughly 80% occurring only once. The sample consisted of PBMCs. These receptors were taken from a male donor in good health and CMV-seronegative.

The chain recombines TRBV5-6 with TRBJ1-3, with TRBD1 identical over 9 bases. The germline V gene has CDR1 SGHDT and CDR2 YYEEEE. The trim removed 0 bases at V and 8 bases at J, leaving 6 bases unmatched. This CDR3 comprises 15 residues. The CDR3 DNA sequence: TGTGCCAGCAGCTTGGCGCCGGGACAGGGATACACCATATATTTT. Translated: CASSLAPGQGYTIYF.

The V gene is TRBV5-8, the J gene TRBJ2-1; TRBD2 matches at 11 bases. The V gene's germline CDR1 is SGHTS and CDR2 YDEGEE. Trimming took 4 bases from V and 3 from J; bases not matched to a gene: 3. The CDR3 spans 15 residues. CDR3 nucleotide sequence: TGTGCCAGCAGCCTCGGACTAGCGGGCTACAATGAGCAGTTCTTC. It translates to CASSLGLAGYNEQFF.

The chain has TRBV19 and TRBJ2-7; possible D gene TRBD2, 5 bases. CDR3 size: 14 residues. CDR1 LNHDA and CDR2 SQIVND come from the germline V gene (reference sequence). Trimming took off 5 bases at V and 6 bases at J, with 17 bases between the two ends. The CDR3 region has the DNA TGTGCCAGTAGTGTAGGTATGGCGGGCGGCGAGCAGTACTTC. The encoded protein is CASSVGMAGGEQYF.

The count of this clone is one. Other DNA sequences in this sample translate to the same CDR3. The chain has TRBV13 and TRBJ2-3; the match to TRBD1 covers 11 bases. The CDR3 length is 14 residues. Trimming took 3 bases from V and 5 from J; bases not matched to a gene: 1. Germline V gives CDR1 PRHDT, CDR2 FYEKMQ (reference sequence). CDR3 loop: CASSFGTGGDTQYF. CDR3 nucleotide sequence: TGTGCCAGCAGCTTCGGGACAGGGGGAGATACGCAGTATTTT.

This rearrangement joins TRBV30 to TRBJ2-3; 8 positions match TRBD1. V trimming: 0 bases; J trimming: 2 bases; junction bases outside the gene matches: 13. Germline assignment: CDR1 GTSNPN and CDR2 SVGIG (reference sequence). The CDR3 extends over 18 amino acids. The CDR3 loop reads CAWSVGPQTGAFTDTQYF. The CDR3 DNA reads as TGTGCCTGGAGTGTAGGCCCGCAGACAGGGGCTTTCACAGATACGCAGTATTTT.

The rearrangement links TRBV7-2 to TRBJ1-1; 11 bases map to TRBD1. Per the germline V gene, CDR1 is SGHTA and CDR2 is FQGNSA. V shed 4 bases, J shed 0 bases, and the junction held 4 bases outside the gene matches. The CDR3 sequence is 16 residues long. The CDR3: CASSSGQGAVNTEAFF. The CDR3 DNA sequence: TGTGCCAGCAGCTCAGGACAGGGGGCGGTGAACACTGAAGCTTTCTTT.

The chain is built from TRBV9 and TRBJ2-7; D gene unclear. The CDR3 is 13 amino acids. V lost 2 bases and J lost 0, with 6 bases in between. CDR1 and CDR2 (germline): SGDLS, YYNGEE. CDR3 loop: CASSVQVSYEQYF. The CDR3 region has the DNA TGTGCCAGCAGCGTTCAGGTCTCCTACGAGCAGTACTTC.

V and J are TRBV5-4 and TRBJ1-2, with TRBD1 as a possible D gene (6 bases). The CDR3 spans 16 residues. The V end lost 1 base, the J end lost 5 bases, and 18 bases lay between the germline ends. Germline CDR1 reads SGHNT; CDR2 reads YYREEE (reference sequence). This CDR3 reads CASSLPGGQRTYGYTF. DNA for the CDR3: TGTGCCAGCAGCTTGCCGGGCGGACAGCGGACTTATGGCTACACCTTC.

This clone was counted between two and nine times. J is TRBJ1-4 and V is TRBV7-9, with 9 bases aligning to TRBD1. Per the germline V gene, CDR1 is SEHNR and CDR2 is FQNEAQ (reference sequence). V trimming: 4 bases; J trimming: 4 bases; junction bases outside the gene matches: 1. This CDR3 spans 14 amino acids. The CDR3 nucleotides are TGTGCCAGCAGCTCGACAGGGGGTAATGAAAAACTGTTTTTT. Amino acids: CASSSTGGNEKLFF.